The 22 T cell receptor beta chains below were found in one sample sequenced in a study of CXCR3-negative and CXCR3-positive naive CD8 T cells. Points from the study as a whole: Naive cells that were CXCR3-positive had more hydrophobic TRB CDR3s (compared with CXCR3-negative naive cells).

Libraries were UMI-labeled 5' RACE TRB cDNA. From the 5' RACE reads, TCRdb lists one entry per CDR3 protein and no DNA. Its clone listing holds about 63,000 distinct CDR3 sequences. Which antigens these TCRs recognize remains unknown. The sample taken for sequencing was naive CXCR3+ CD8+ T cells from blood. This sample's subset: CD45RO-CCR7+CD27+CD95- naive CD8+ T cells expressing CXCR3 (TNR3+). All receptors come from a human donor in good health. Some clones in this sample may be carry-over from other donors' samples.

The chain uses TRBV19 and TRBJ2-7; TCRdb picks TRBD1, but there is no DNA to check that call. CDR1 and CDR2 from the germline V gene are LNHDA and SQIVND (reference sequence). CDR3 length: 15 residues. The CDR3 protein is CASSPQGQGSYEQYF.

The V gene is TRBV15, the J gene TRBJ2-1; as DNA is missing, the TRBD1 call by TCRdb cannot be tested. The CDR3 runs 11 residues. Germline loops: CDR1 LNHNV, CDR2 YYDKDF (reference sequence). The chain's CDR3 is CATSRGDEQFF. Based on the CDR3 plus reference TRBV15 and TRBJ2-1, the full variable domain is DAMVIQNPRYQVTQFGKPVTLSCSQTLNHNVMYWYQQKSSQAPKLLFHYYDKDFNNEADTPDNFQSRRPNTSFCFLDIRSPGLGDTAMYLCATSRGDEQFFGPGTRLTVL.

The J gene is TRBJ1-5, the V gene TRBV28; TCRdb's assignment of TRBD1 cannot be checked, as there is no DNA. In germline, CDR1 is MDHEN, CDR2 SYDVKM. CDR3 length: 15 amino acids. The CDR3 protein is CASSETGMGNQPQHF.

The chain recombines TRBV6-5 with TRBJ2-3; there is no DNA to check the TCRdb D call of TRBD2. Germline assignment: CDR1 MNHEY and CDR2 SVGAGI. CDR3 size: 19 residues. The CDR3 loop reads CASSYSRGSGGAGTDTQYF.

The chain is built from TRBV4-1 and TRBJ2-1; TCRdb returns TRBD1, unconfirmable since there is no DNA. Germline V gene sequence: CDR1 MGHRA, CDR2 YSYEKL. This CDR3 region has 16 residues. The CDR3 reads CASSQVEQGFYNEQFF.

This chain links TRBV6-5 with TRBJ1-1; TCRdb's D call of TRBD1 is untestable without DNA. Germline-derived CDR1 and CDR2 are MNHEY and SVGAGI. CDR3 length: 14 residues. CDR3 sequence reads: CASSLTQQGTEAFF.

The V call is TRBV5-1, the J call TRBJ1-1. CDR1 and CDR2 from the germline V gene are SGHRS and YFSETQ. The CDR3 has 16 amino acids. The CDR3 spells CASSLATQGSYTEAFF.

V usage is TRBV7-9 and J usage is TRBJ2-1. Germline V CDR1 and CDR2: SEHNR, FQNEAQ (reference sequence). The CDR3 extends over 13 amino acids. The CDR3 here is CASSPDADNEQFF. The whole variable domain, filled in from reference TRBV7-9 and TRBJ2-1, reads DTGVSQNPRHKITKRGQNVTFRCDPISEHNRLYWYRQTLGQGPEFLTYFQNEAQLEKSRLLSDRFSAERPKGSFSTLEIQRTEQGDSAMYLCASSPDADNEQFFGPGTRLTVL.

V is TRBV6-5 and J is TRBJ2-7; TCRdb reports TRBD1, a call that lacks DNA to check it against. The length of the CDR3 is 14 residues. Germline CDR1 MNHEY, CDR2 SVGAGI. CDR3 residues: CASSYPGRPYEQYF.

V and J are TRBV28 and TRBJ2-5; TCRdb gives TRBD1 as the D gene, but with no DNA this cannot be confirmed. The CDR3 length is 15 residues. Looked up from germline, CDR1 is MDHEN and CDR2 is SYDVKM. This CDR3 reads CASSPGTVYQETQYF. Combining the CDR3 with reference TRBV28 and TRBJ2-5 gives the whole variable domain DVKVTQSSRYLVKRTGEKVFLECVQDMDHENMFWYRQDPGLGLRLIYFSYDVKMKEKGDIPEGYSVSREKKERFSLILESASTNQTSMYLCASSPGTVYQETQYFGPGTRLLVL.

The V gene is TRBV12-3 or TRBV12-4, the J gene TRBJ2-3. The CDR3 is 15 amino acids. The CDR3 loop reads CASSPHLNTPDTQYF.

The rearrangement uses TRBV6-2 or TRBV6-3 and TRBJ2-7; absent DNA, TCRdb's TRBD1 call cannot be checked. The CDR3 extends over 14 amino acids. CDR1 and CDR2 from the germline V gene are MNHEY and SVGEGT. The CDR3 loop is CASTPDVDTYEQYF.

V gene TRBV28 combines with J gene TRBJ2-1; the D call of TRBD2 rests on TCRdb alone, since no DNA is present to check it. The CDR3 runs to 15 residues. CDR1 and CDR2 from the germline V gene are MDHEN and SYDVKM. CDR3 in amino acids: CASSLTSGGYNEQFF.

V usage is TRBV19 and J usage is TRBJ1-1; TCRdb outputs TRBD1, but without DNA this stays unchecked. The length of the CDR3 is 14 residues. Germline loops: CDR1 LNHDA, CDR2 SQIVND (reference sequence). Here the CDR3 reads CASIFGTGVTEAFF.

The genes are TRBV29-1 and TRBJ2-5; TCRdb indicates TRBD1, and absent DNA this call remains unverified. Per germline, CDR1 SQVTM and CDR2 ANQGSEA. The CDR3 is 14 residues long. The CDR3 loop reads CSVEWVDNQETQYF.

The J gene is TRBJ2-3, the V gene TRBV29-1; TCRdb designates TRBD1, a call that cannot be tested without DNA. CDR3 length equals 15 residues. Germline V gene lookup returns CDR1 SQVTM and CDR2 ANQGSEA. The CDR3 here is CSVEDRAEITDTQYF.

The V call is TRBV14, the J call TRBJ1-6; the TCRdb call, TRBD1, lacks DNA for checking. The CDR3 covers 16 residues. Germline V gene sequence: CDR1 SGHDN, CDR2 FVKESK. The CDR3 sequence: CASSQSSWESNSPLHF.

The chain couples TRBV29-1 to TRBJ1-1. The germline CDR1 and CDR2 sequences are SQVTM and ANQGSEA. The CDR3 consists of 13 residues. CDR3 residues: CSAYGRRNTEAFF.

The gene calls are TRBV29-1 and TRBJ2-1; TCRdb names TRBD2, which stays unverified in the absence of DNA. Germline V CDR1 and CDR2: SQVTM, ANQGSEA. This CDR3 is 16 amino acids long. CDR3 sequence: CSVDLGLAGERDEQFF.

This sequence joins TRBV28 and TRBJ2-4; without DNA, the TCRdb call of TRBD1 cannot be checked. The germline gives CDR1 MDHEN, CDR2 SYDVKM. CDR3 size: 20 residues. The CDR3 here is CASTGLYRGRTAVAKNIQYF.

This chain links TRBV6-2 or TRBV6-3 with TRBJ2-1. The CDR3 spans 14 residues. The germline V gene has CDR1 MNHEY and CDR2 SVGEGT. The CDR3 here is CASSWTGAYNEQFF.

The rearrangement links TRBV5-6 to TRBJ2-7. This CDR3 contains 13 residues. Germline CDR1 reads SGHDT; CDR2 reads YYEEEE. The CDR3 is CASSSDIAYEQYF.